A single sample is the source of the 12 T cell receptor beta chains below, sequenced in a study of CD4 and CD8 cells across lung adenocarcinoma regions. Via MiXCR, TCRdb re-called the PCR reads, giving one row per CDR3 protein. The data hold roughly 24,000 distinct CDR3 sequences, with around 50% observed a single time. Sequenced sample: CD4+ T cells from the center of a lung tumor. The receptors were sampled from a male donor with lung adenocarcinoma. The CD4 and CD8 labels of this study may be unreliable.

V gene TRBV6-2 or TRBV6-3 combines with J gene TRBJ2-3; D may correspond to TRBD1 or TRBD2 (6 bases each). V lost 7 bases to trimming and J lost 5 bases, with 22 bases between them. Germline loops: CDR1 MNHEY, CDR2 SVGEGT. The CDR3 totals 16 residues. The CDR3 DNA is TGTGCCAGCAAGGGGCTCGGGGGCACTGACAAAGATACGCAGTATTTT. Its translation is CASKGLGGTDKDTQYF.

The gene calls are TRBV7-6 and TRBJ2-7, with D tentatively TRBD2 (5 bases). V dropped 3 bases and J dropped 5 bases, with 14 bases sitting between them. The CDR3 loop spans 14 amino acids. CDR1 is SGHVS and CDR2 is FNYEAQ in the germline V gene. The CDR3 here is CASSFGGFSDEQYF. The CDR3 nucleotides are TGTGCCAGCAGCTTCGGCGGGTTCAGCGACGAGCAGTACTTC.

This clonotype was detected ten times or more. The genes are TRBV27 and TRBJ2-1; D call uncertain. The CDR3 runs to 9 residues. The V end lost 7 bases, the J end lost 9 bases, and 4 bases lay between the germline ends. Per germline, CDR1 MNHEY and CDR2 SMNVEV (reference sequence). CDR3 loop: CASIGEQFF. CDR3 nucleotides: TGTGCCAGCATCGGTGAGCAGTTCTTC.

A remark on this clonotype: Its ends do not fully match the called genes, so a read error is possible. The chain uses TRBV6-1 and TRBJ2-3, with D perhaps assigned TRBD1 or TRBD2 (5 bases each). There are 16 residues in the CDR3. Germline V gene lookup returns CDR1 MNHNS and CDR2 SASEGT. Here the CDR3 reads CASSDQGGSSKNTQYF. In DNA form, the CDR3 reads TGTGCCAGCAGTGACCAGGGCGGGTCAAGCAAAAACACGCAGTATTTC.

The sample holds many counts of this clonotype. The chain links TRBV6-5 to TRBJ1-2; tentative D call: TRBD1 (6 bases). The germline CDR1 and CDR2 sequences are MNHEY and SVGAGI. CDR3 length equals 15 residues. V lost 2 bases, J lost 7 bases, and 17 bases lay in between. This CDR3 is CASSYRGEGAGGYTF. CDR3 in DNA: TGTGCCAGCAGTTACAGGGGGGAGGGCGCCGGTGGCTACACCTTC.

J is TRBJ2-5 and V is TRBV20-1, with 8 bases matching TRBD2. From germline, CDR1 is DFQATT and CDR2 SNEGSKA (reference sequence). The CDR3 extends over 12 amino acids. DNA for the CDR3: TGCGGGACCGGGACTAGTTACCAGACCCAGTACTTC. This encodes CGTGTSYQTQYF.

The chain employs TRBV5-1 and TRBJ2-1; 7 nucleotides match TRBD2. This CDR3 spans 12 amino acids. Germline V CDR1 and CDR2: SGHRS, YFSETQ. J gave up 15 bases and V 2 bases, and 8 bases lay outside the gene matches. The CDR3 reads CASSFEGRAPFF. The CDR3 region has the DNA TGCGCCAGCAGCTTCGAAGGGAGGGCCCCGTTCTTC.

The V and J genes are TRBV6-1 and TRBJ2-5; D possibly corresponds to TRBD2 (6 bases). V lost 6 bases to trimming and J lost 7 bases, with 18 bases between them. The germline V gene has CDR1 MNHNS and CDR2 SASEGT. CDR3 length: 14 residues. CDR3 bases: TGTGCCAGCAGCGGCGGTCGTGACGGGGGGACCCAGTACTTC. Translation: CASSGGRDGGTQYF.

This rearrangement joins TRBV6-5 to TRBJ2-2; D unclear. Trimming shortened V by 6 bases and J by 12 bases, and 23 bases separated the two germline ends. The CDR3 is made up of 15 amino acids. The germline CDR1 and CDR2 sequences are MNHEY and SVGAGI. CDR3 residues: CASRLQSVIPGKLFF. The CDR3 DNA reads TGTGCCAGCAGACTCCAGTCTGTGATTCCCGGTAAGCTGTTTTTT.

Ten or more counts support this clonotype. CDR3 amino acids: CATGGTSVNNEQFF. The CDR3 region has the DNA TGTGCCACCGGGGGGACTAGCGTCAACAATGAGCAGTTCTTC. The chain has TRBV10-3 and TRBJ2-1, with TRBD2 matching over 10 bases. In germline, CDR1 is ENHRY, CDR2 SYGVKD. J lost 5 bases, V lost 10 bases, and 8 bases had no gene match. The CDR3 has 14 residues.

In this sample, this clonotype turned up many times. V is TRBV7-6 and J is TRBJ2-5, with 12 bases matching TRBD1. The J call may not be correct, given that the DNA end is closer to TRBJ2-7. The germline V gene encodes CDR1 SGHVS and CDR2 FNYEAQ. The CDR3 runs to 18 residues. CDR3 nucleotide sequence: TGTGCCAGCAGCTTAGGAGGGTGGGGGACAGGGGGCGCGGACGAGCAGTACTTC. Translation: CASSLGGWGTGGADEQYF.

This clonotype appeared once. This chain connects TRBV20-1 to TRBJ2-7; TRBD1 aligns across 8 bases. The CDR3 is made up of 15 amino acids. Germline-derived CDR1 and CDR2 are DFQATT and SNEGSKA (reference sequence). J gave up 0 bases and V 5 bases, and 9 bases lay outside the gene matches. As DNA, the CDR3 is TGCAGTGCTGTAACCGGGACAGGCAGCTCCTACGAGCAGTACTTC. As protein: CSAVTGTGSSYEQYF.